This T cell receptor (beta chain) is from a study of human T cells and chemical hapten exposure (dated by TCRdb to the early 2020s). About the study as a whole: For sensitization, 2% DPC in acetone was applied to a roughly 2 cm by roughly 2 cm area of upper inner arm skin. This study followed changes in the peripheral blood TCR repertoire in vivo during primary and secondary sensitization of alopecia patients to the hapten diphenylcyclopropenone (DPC). The patient cohort, mostly female, included alopecia areata with under or over 50% scalp involvement, alopecia totalis and alopecia universalis. Blood was sampled from patients pre-sensitization (week 0) and at 2, 6 and about 24 weeks after DPC sensitization. For TCR sequencing, blood came from 25 to 35 alopecia patients at anywhere from one to four time points (pre-sensitization, 2, 6 and 24 weeks). Weekly therapeutic DPC doses were additionally applied to the scalp of patients throughout the approximately 24-week study period. Libraries were pooled for sequencing, and variation in per-sample TCR yields was attributed mainly to small differences in library volumes within the pool. Patch testing was performed on the upper back with Finn chambers containing 0.01% DPC, and the patch tests were scored after 6 days according to International Contact Dermatitis Research Group standards.

Study-wide conclusions, independent of this receptor: The number of PT1 expanded TCRs positively correlated with patch test score, significant at thresholds 8, 16 and 32 but not 4. Expanded TCRs formed significantly more large CDR3 similarity clusters than pre-sensitization or healthy control sets, consistent with antigen-driven responses. Because every patient had alopecia, a presumed autoimmune disease, the patients' immune response might differ from that of healthy individuals. The number of TCRs above 1 in 1000 frequency did not change with DPC sensitization; there was no evidence of global repertoire structure alterations. Repeated subsampling changed both the strength of the expansion versus patch-test correlation and the threshold at which the correlation became significant.

Library preparation used RACE. The instrument given in TCRdb is NextSeq 500. During library preparation, unique molecular identifiers were attached to individual cDNA molecules so that TCRs could be counted quantitatively and reproducibly. Each blood RNA sample was used to sequence both TCR alpha and TCR beta chains. Per the source publication's procedure: The median number of TCRs per sample was approximately 98,000, ranging from roughly 20,000 to 700,000. The Decombinator software suite was used to annotate the V, J and CDR3 of the TCR reads. For the PS versus PT1 abundance plots, all samples were subsampled to the same number of TCRs (28,000). Expanded TCRs were defined as absent before sensitization and observed at least eight times at the 2-week time point. TCRdb ran its own pipeline on the public reads, namely fastp trimming at Q25 and MiXCR clone calling, and kept in-frame beta chains. Each entry merges the rows of one CDR3 protein and shows their most common DNA and genes. The V and J calls here are based on TCRdb, not the publication. In all, the sample holds some 360,000 distinct CDR3 sequences, and about 5.1% of those were seen once. The ten most abundant clones make up 2% to 3% of the sample.

V is shortened by 4 bases, J by 2 bases, and the region joining them spans 9 bases. CDR1 SGHDT and CDR2 YYEEEE were looked up in the germline V gene. The CDR3 runs 14 amino acids, cysteine and phenylalanine included. The entry retains the CDR3 DNA only, 42 bases that are in frame from base 1. The time point label, as the study defines it: pre-sensitization, week 0. What the treatment or condition label conveys for this sample: therapeutic diphenylcyclopropenone sensitization with weekly scalp DPC. At every patch-test visit, the blood draw took place before the patch test was put on. Patients were considered eligible if aged 18 to 70, diagnosed with alopecia and deemed suitable for DPC therapy, and patients were excluded if pregnant. Total RNA was extracted from unfractionated whole blood that had been collected in Tempus Blood RNA tubes. This clonotype occurred many times. This receptor's antigen is unknown. There are no base qualities to consult, and no much larger clone falls within one base.

This specimen was whole blood, taken in connection with sensitization to the hapten diphenylcyclopropenone (DPC). This receptor was obtained from a woman aged 50 to 60 with alopecia areata. Some clones in this sample may be carry-over from other donors' samples. This receptor chain uses TRBV5-6 and TRBJ2-2; the D gene is not confidently resolved. The nucleotide sequence reads as follows: TGTGCCAGCAGCCCAGCTATTAACACCGGGGAGCTGTTTTTT. This encodes CASSPAINTGELFF.